This T cell receptor (beta chain) was recorded in a study of blood T cell repertoires in COVID-19 (dated by TCRdb to 2018 to 2020). Broadly, across the study: Samples from collaborators originated in the United States, Italy and Spain and spanned both the acute and convalescent phases of COVID-19. The prospective study material was composed of cDNA or gDNA derived from T cells, B-cell-depleted T cells, or PBMCs. Deeply sampled blood TCRbeta repertoires from subjects exposed to, actively infected with, or recovered from COVID-19 were included in the dataset. The repertoires were released in a freely available public database intended as a resource for research on the immune response to SARS-CoV-2. Samples came from the ongoing ImmuneRACE study (first 160 participants) plus 1,254 subjects from 6 global collaborators. A de-identified subject ID, COVID-19 status, age in years and sex were almost always included in the sample metadata. HLA class I and class II types, where available, came from metadata supplied by the sample provider rather than from assay-based typing.

TCRbeta CDR3 regions were amplified from genomic DNA by means of the immunoSEQ Assay, a bias-controlled multiplex PCR. The original pipeline was this. The number of nucleated cells in each sample was estimated by amplification of reference gene primers within the assay. To quantify the absolute abundance of each unique TCRbeta CDR3 rearrangement, sequence reads were collapsed and filtered. For each sample, productive Simpson clonality was calculated by taking the square root of Simpson's diversity index across productive rearrangements. The clones in this table, taken by TCRdb from immuneACCESS, are in-frame only. Not every clone is retained; where verified, under half of the shortfall comes from an unresolved V gene, and the cause of the rest is unknown. V and J calls and clone size are given by that table; D and trimming were obtained from the DNA. Recorded for this sample are some 160,000 clones; 88% of them occurred a single time. More than 2% of the sample is held by the ten biggest clonotypes.

Findings and caveats that apply to the study as a whole: The amount of clinical and demographic metadata varied by source and participant and was provided uncurated.

Another Seattle source contributed samples from volunteer blood donors who had recovered from COVID-19. Whole blood was collected in K2EDTA tubes by collaborating institutions according to the institutions' own protocols. For TCRbeta analysis, collaborator samples were shipped as frozen whole blood, as isolated PBMCs, or as DNA extracted from either sample type. Notes on this clone: Its target antigen remains unknown. One base away there is no much larger clone; base qualities are not given.

Trimming leaves V shorter by 6 bases and J shorter by 5 bases, with the junction holding 6 bases beyond the gene matches. The germline V gene sets CDR1 to MDHEN and CDR2 to SYDVKM. Spanning cysteine to phenylalanine, the CDR3 consists of 15 amino acids. Of the read, only the CDR3 DNA is kept; its 45 bases are in frame from base 1. Sequencing used peripheral blood. The chain joins TRBV28 to TRBJ1-4; 10 nucleotides in the junction match TRBD1. This TCR came from a man between 50 and 59 years old who had recovered from COVID-19. The CDR3 reads as follows: CASSPLDRGNEKLFF. The base sequence is TGTGCCAGCAGCCCCCTGGACAGGGGGAATGAAAAACTGTTTTTT.